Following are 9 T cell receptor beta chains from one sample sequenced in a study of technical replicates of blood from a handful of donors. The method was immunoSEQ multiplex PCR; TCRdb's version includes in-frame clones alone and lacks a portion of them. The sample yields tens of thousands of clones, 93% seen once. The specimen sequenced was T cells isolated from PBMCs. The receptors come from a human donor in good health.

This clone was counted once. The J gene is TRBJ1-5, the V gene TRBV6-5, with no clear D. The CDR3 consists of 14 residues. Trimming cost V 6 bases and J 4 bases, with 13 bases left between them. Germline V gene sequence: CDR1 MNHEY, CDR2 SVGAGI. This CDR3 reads CASRPATGNQPQHF. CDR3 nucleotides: TGTGCCAGCAGACCCGCGACCGGGAATCAGCCCCAGCATTTT.

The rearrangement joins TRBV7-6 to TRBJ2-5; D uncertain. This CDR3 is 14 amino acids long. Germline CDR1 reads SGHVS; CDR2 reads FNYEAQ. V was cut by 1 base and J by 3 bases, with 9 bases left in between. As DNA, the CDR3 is TGTGCCAGCAGCTTAGGTACAGCTGAAGAGACCCAGTACTTC. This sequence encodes CASSLGTAEETQYF. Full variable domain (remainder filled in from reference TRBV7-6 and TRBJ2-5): GAGVSQSPRYKVTKRGQDVALRCDPISGHVSLYWYRQALGQGPEFLTYFNYEAQQDKSGLPNDRFSAERPEGSISTLTIQRTEQRDSAMYRCASSLGTAEETQYFGPGTRLLVL.

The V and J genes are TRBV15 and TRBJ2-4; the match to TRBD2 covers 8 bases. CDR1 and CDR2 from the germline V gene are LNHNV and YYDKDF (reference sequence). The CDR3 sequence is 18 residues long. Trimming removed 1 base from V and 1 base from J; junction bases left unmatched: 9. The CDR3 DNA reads TGTGCCACCAGCAGAGTAACGGGGGGGCTAGAGGCCAAAAACATTCAGTACTTC. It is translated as CATSRVTGGLEAKNIQYF.

CDR3 in DNA: TGCGCCAGCAGCCCGGACTCTAGTACCTTTTCGGAGCAGTACTTC. Translation gives CASSPDSSTFSEQYF. This chain uses TRBV5-1 with TRBJ2-7; a weak D match, TRBD2 (5 bases). With 4 bases removed from V and 7 bases from J, the gap between germline ends came to 21 bases. Germline CDR1 is SGHRS and CDR2 is YFSETQ. The CDR3 is made up of 15 amino acids.

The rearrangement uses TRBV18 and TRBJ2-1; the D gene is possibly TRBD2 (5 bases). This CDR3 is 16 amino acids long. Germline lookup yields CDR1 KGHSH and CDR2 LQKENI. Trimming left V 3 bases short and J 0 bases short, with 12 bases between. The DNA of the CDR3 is TGTGCCAGCTCACCTGTAGGACTGAGCTCCTACAATGAGCAGTTCTTC. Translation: CASSPVGLSSYNEQFF.

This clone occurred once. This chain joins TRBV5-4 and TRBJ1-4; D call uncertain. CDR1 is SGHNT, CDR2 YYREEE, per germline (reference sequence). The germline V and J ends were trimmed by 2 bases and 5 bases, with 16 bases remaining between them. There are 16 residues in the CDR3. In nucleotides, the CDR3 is TGTGCCAGCAGCTTTTTTGGAGCCGGGGTGAATGAAAAACTGTTTTTT. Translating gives CASSFFGAGVNEKLFF.

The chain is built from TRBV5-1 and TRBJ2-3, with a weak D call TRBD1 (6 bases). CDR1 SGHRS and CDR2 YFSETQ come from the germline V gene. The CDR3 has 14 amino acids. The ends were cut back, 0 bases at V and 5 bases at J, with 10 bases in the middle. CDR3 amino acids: CASSLGRGGDTQYF. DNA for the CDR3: TGCGCCAGCAGCTTGGGCAGGGGCGGAGATACGCAGTATTTT.

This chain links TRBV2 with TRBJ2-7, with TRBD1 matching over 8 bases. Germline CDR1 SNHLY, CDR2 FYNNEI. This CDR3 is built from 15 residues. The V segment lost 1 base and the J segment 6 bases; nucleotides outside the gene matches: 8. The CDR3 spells CASSEDRTGPSEQYF. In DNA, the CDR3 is TGTGCCAGCAGTGAAGATCGGACAGGGCCATCCGAGCAGTACTTC.

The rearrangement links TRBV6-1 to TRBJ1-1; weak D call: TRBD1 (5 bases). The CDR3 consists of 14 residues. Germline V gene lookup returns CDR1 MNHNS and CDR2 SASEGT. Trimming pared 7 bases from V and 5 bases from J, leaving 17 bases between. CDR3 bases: TGTGCCAGCAACGTACGGGGGAGATATACTGAAGCTTTCTTT. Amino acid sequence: CASNVRGRYTEAFF.